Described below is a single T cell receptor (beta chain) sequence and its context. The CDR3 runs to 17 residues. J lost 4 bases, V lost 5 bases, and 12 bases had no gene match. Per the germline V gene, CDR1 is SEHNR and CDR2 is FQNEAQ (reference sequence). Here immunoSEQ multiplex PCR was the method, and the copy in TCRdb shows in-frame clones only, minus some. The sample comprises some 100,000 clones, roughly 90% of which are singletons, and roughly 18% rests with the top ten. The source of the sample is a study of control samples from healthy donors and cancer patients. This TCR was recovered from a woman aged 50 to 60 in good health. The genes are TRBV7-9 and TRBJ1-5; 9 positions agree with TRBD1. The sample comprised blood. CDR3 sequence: CASSPGGGTGSNQPQHF. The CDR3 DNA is TGTGCCAGCAGCCCCGGTGGAGGGACAGGGAGTAATCAGCCCCAGCATTTT. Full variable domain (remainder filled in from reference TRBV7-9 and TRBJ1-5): DTGVSQNPRHKITKRGQNVTFRCDPISEHNRLYWYRQTLGQGPEFLTYFQNEAQLEKSRLLSDRFSAERPKGSFSTLEIQRTEQGDSAMYLCASSPGGGTGSNQPQHFGDGTRLSIL.